This TCR beta chain was sequenced in a study of cytomegalovirus exposure and HLA in healthy donors. As to this clone: The antigen remains unidentified.

The PCR used 60 Vbeta and 13 Jbeta primers. Profiling relied on immunoSEQ multiplex PCR, and the TCRdb table lists in-frame clones only, not all of them. The sample yields about 90,000 clones, approximately 84% seen once. Study results and caveats: It was fewer than 200 TCR beta chains that were listed as cytomegalovirus-associated. In a later analysis, a genetic analysis reported fewer productive-TCR N-insertions in an Asian-associated ancestry cluster than the cohort average.

The CDR3 is 12 residues long. V lost 2 bases to trimming and J lost 11 bases, with 13 bases between them. CDR1 and CDR2 from the germline V gene are SGHKS and YYEKEE (reference sequence). This receptor was taken from a man younger than 35 in good health and CMV-seronegative. Sequenced: PBMCs. This sequence joins TRBV5-5 and TRBJ1-1; the D gene is possibly TRBD1 (6 bases). The CDR3 reads CASSFLGGSAFF. The CDR3 nucleotides read TGTGCCAGCAGCTTTTTAGGGGGAAGTGCTTTCTTT.